The text below deals with one T cell receptor beta chain. What it binds is unknown. These data are taken from a study of CD8 T cells in ankylosing spondylitis. Study-level results: Ankylosing spondylitis blood seemed to carry a telltale TCR beta motif made of several highly homologous variants.

The V end lost 6 bases, the J end lost 10 bases, and 13 bases lay between the germline ends. The CDR3 is made up of 11 amino acids. CDR1 and CDR2 from the germline V gene are DFQATT and SNEGSKA (reference sequence). The TCR beta libraries were generated through quantitative 5'-RACE incorporating molecular barcodes. TCRdb re-called the 5' RACE reads with MiXCR, one entry per CDR3 protein. There are about 540,000 distinct CDR3 sequences in the sample; over 9.5% occur only once, and over 6.5% lies in the top ten. The sequencing input was blood, either unsorted or a sorted T cell fraction (not recorded which). The rearrangement joins TRBV20-1 to TRBJ2-1, with D possibly being TRBD2 (6 bases). This TCR was sampled from a male donor with ankylosing spondylitis. CDR3: CSAYLRGEQFF. CDR3 coding DNA: TGCAGTGCCTACCTTCGGGGGGAGCAGTTCTTC.